These 19 T cell receptor beta chains originate from one sample sequenced in a study of cytomegalovirus exposure and HLA in healthy donors. Primers included in the PCR were 60 Vbeta and 13 Jbeta primers. The protocol was immunoSEQ multiplex PCR, while the TCRdb copy is restricted to in-frame clones and leaves out a portion. The sample contains about 150,000 clones, about 74% of which appear only once. Sequencing used PBMCs. The origin of the receptors is a male donor in good health and CMV-seronegative.

The gene calls are TRBV2 and TRBJ2-7; 10 bases are a match to TRBD1. There are 14 residues in the CDR3. Germline lookup yields CDR1 SNHLY and CDR2 FYNNEI. J gave up 4 bases and V 8 bases, and 8 bases lay outside the gene matches. CDR3 protein: CASGVDRGNYEQYF. As DNA, the CDR3 is TGTGCCAGCGGGGTGGACAGGGGGAATTACGAGCAGTACTTC.

The chain is built from TRBV7-2 and TRBJ1-2; 10 bases are a match to TRBD1. J lost 4 bases, V lost 4 bases, and 9 bases had no gene match. The CDR3 covers 16 residues. Germline V lookup: CDR1 SGHTA, CDR2 FQGNSA. The CDR3 bases are TGTGCCAGCAGCTCGCCAACGGGACAGGGGACCTATGGCTACACCTTC. Protein sequence: CASSSPTGQGTYGYTF.

The chain carries TRBV28 and TRBJ2-1; no firm D call. CDR1 and CDR2 (germline): MDHEN, SYDVKM. This CDR3 is 11 amino acids long. V gave up 7 bases and J gave up 8 bases, with 9 bases separating them. The CDR3 loop is CASIGLHEQFF. DNA of the CDR3: TGTGCCAGCATCGGGTTGCATGAGCAGTTCTTC.

As for this clone: Mismatch with germline at one junction end may stem from a read error. The V gene is TRBV5-4, the J gene TRBJ2-3, with D tentatively TRBD1 (5 bases). CDR1 and CDR2 (germline): SGHNT, YYREEE (reference sequence). CDR3 length equals 13 residues. CDR3 coding DNA: TGTGCCAGCAGCCGGATACCCACAGGTACGCAGTATTTT. Its protein product is CASSRIPTGTQYF.

The J gene is TRBJ2-1, the V gene TRBV15, with TRBD2 matching 8 bases. Germline lookup yields CDR1 LNHNV and CDR2 YYDKDF (reference sequence). The J segment lost 4 bases and the V segment lost 7 bases, leaving 9 bases of the junction unmatched. The length of the CDR3 is 15 residues. The CDR3 DNA follows: TGTGCCACCACCCTCGGGGGGGCCGAGTACAATGAGCAGTTCTTC. Amino acid sequence: CATTLGGAEYNEQFF.

This clone occurred once. The chain combines TRBV30 with TRBJ2-3, with D possibly being TRBD2 (6 bases). With 7 bases removed from V and 0 bases from J, the gap between germline ends came to 14 bases. CDR1 and CDR2 from the germline V gene are GTSNPN and SVGIG (reference sequence). The CDR3 spans 14 residues. The CDR3 coding sequence is TGTGCCTCGGCGGGGACGACTAGCACAGATACGCAGTATTTT. Protein: CASAGTTSTDTQYF.

The sample holds one count of this clone. The chain is built from TRBV11-3 and TRBJ2-3; 7 bases match TRBD1. The CDR3 runs to 15 residues. Germline CDR1 is SGHNT and CDR2 is YENEEA. V gave up 1 base and J gave up 6 bases; unmatched junction bases: 7. For the CDR3, the DNA is TGTGCCAGCAGCTTAGCACAGGGACAGCGGGATACGCAGTATTTT. Its protein product is CASSLAQGQRDTQYF.

The chain recombines TRBV11-2 with TRBJ1-2, with D perhaps matching TRBD1 (6 bases). V lost 2 bases and J 10 bases, leaving 29 bases between the germline ends. The germline V gene encodes CDR1 SGHAT and CDR2 FQNNGV. This CDR3 contains 18 residues. CDR3 nucleotides: TGTGCCAGCAGCTTAAATTTGGGGGAGGGGGACTCCCGTGTTCCCTACACCTTC. Amino acids: CASSLNLGEGDSRVPYTF. Combining the CDR3 with reference TRBV11-2 and TRBJ1-2 gives the whole variable domain EAGVAQSPRYKIIEKRQSVAFWCNPISGHATLYWYQQILGQGPKLLIQFQNNGVVDDSQLPKDRFSAERLKGVDSTLKIQPAKLEDSAVYLCASSLNLGEGDSRVPYTFGSGTRLTVV.

This clone appeared a few times. The chain joins TRBV2 to TRBJ1-1; no reliable D call. Trimming removed 8 bases from V and 4 bases from J, with 14 bases in between. The V gene's germline CDR1 is SNHLY and CDR2 FYNNEI. This CDR3 comprises 13 residues. The CDR3 protein is CASLKEGGTEAFF. Here the CDR3 DNA reads TGTGCCAGCCTTAAGGAGGGCGGCACTGAAGCTTTCTTT.

Note on this clone: One junction end does not reproduce the germline sequence, and a read error may be involved. V and J are TRBV7-9 and TRBJ1-1; 7 nucleotides align to TRBD1. In germline, CDR1 is SEHNR, CDR2 FQNEAQ (reference sequence). This CDR3 is built from 14 residues. CDR3 amino acids: CASSLARQGTEAFF. The CDR3 nucleotides read TGTGCCAGCAGCCTAGCCCGACAGGGTACTGAAGCTTTCTTT.

The chain couples TRBV9 to TRBJ1-3; 8 bases are a match to TRBD1. This CDR3 has 15 amino acids. The germline CDR1 and CDR2 sequences are SGDLS and YYNGEE. V was clipped by 5 bases and J by 4 bases; unmatched bases: 8. CDR3 coding DNA: TGTGCCAGCAGAGCCGGACAGGGAGGGGGAAACACCATATATTTT. Protein: CASRAGQGGGNTIYF. The full variable domain, completed using reference TRBV9 and TRBJ1-3, is DSGVTQTPKHLITATGQRVTLRCSPRSGDLSVYWYQQSLDQGLQFLIQYYNGEERAKGNILERFSAQQFPDLHSELNLSSLELGDSALYFCASRAGQGGGNTIYFGEGSWLTVV.

This clone was found a few times. The rearrangement uses TRBV10-3 and TRBJ2-6, with 8 bases aligning to TRBD1. Germline CDR1 is ENHRY and CDR2 is SYGVKD. This CDR3 region has 17 residues. J lost 4 bases, V lost 5 bases, and 10 bases had no gene match. CDR3: CAISPPLRGQGANVLTF. CDR3 nucleotides: TGTGCCATCAGTCCGCCCCTCAGGGGGCAAGGGGCCAACGTCCTGACTTTC.

The chain joins TRBV30 to TRBJ2-1; 11 bases line up with TRBD2. V dropped 2 bases and J dropped 4; count of bases not matched to a gene: 16. The CDR3 consists of 19 residues. Germline CDR1 reads GTSNPN; CDR2 reads SVGIG (reference sequence). The CDR3 coding sequence is TGTGCCTGGAGTTTCCTAGCGGGAGGAGGGGGTGGGATTTACAATGAGCAGTTCTTC. Translated, it gives CAWSFLAGGGGGIYNEQFF.

A remark on this clone: The junction shows a germline mismatch at one end, possibly a read error. The rearrangement links TRBV28 to TRBJ1-4; D call uncertain. The CDR3 is made up of 13 amino acids. Germline V lookup: CDR1 MDHEN, CDR2 SYDVKM. The DNA of the CDR3 is TGTGCCACCAGTGATAGCCCGAATGAAAAACTGTTTTTT. This translates into CATSDSPNEKLFF.

This chain joins TRBV19 and TRBJ2-5, with TRBD2 matching over 11 bases. The germline V gene has CDR1 LNHDA and CDR2 SQIVND (reference sequence). The CDR3 runs 17 residues. J gave up 5 bases and V 5 bases, and 13 bases lay outside the gene matches. The CDR3 loop reads CASSPPGVLAGDETQYF. CDR3 nucleotide sequence: TGTGCCAGTAGTCCCCCCGGCGTACTAGCGGGGGACGAGACCCAGTACTTC. Combining the CDR3 with reference TRBV19 and TRBJ2-5 gives the whole variable domain DGGITQSPKYLFRKEGQNVTLSCEQNLNHDAMYWYRQDPGQGLRLIYYSQIVNDFQKGDIAEGYSVSREKKESFPLTVTSAQKNPTAFYLCASSPPGVLAGDETQYFGPGTRLLVL.

CDR3 amino acids: CASSFTPTTGGAETQYF. The CDR3 DNA reads as TGTGCCAGCTCCTTCACCCCCACTACGGGAGGGGCAGAGACCCAGTACTTC. V gene TRBV18 combines with J gene TRBJ2-5; 8 bases map to TRBD2. J lost 4 bases, V lost 6 bases, and 16 bases had no gene match. This CDR3 spans 17 amino acids. Germline-derived CDR1 and CDR2 are KGHSH and LQKENI.

The CDR3 region has the DNA TGCGCCAGCAGCCCAGGGGCGGGGGGCCGAAATGGCTACACCTTC. This codes for CASSPGAGGRNGYTF. The V call is TRBV4-1, the J call TRBJ1-2, with D possibly TRBD1 on 6 matching bases. In germline, CDR1 is MGHRA, CDR2 YSYEKL. V was cut by 4 bases and J by 6 bases, with 18 bases left in between. CDR3 length: 15 amino acids.

J is TRBJ1-4 and V is TRBV5-1; no definite D call. The CDR3 is 14 residues long. V gave up 7 bases and J gave up 5 bases, with 15 bases separating them. Germline CDR1 SGHRS, CDR2 YFSETQ. The CDR3 here is CASRIIPGNEKLFF. The CDR3 DNA follows: TGCGCCAGCCGAATTATCCCGGGAAATGAAAAACTGTTTTTT. Complete variable domain (other parts from reference TRBV5-1 and TRBJ1-4): KAGVTQTPRYLIKTRGQQVTLSCSPISGHRSVSWYQQTPGQGLQFLFEYFSETQRNKGNFPGRFSGRQFSNSRSEMNVSTLELGDSALYLCASRIIPGNEKLFFGSGTQLSVL.

The rearrangement links TRBV5-6 to TRBJ1-5; D not certain. The CDR3 covers 14 residues. Trimming took off 7 bases at V and 3 bases at J, with 14 bases between the two ends. CDR1 and CDR2 (germline): SGHDT, YYEEEE. The CDR3 sequence is CASGQYISNQPQHF. Written as DNA, the CDR3 is TGTGCCAGCGGGCAGTACATCTCCAATCAGCCCCAGCATTTT. Supplemented by reference TRBV5-6 and TRBJ1-5, the full variable domain reads DAGVTQSPTHLIKTRGQQVTLRCSPKSGHDTVSWYQQALGQGPQFIFQYYEEEERQRGNFPDRFSGHQFPNYSSELNVNALLLGDSALYLCASGQYISNQPQHFGDGTRLSIL.